These 28 T cell receptor beta chains came from one sample sequenced in a study of blood T cell repertoires in COVID-19. Sequencing used immunoSEQ multiplex PCR; TCRdb keeps in-frame clones, though not all of them. The sample consists of approximately 210,000 clones, approximately 80% of them appearing once. Sequencing used peripheral blood. The receptors come from a woman of 80 years or more with COVID-19, enrolled during active disease.

This clone was seen more than once but under ten times. V and J are TRBV19 and TRBJ2-1, with 7 bases matching TRBD1. This CDR3 has 15 amino acids. In germline, CDR1 is LNHDA, CDR2 SQIVND (reference sequence). The ends lost 6 bases at V and 4 bases at J; junction bases unmatched: 9. The CDR3 region has the DNA TGTGCCAGTAGGACACCGGGACAGCCGTACAATGAGCAGTTCTTC. Protein: CASRTPGQPYNEQFF.

The V gene is TRBV7-9, the J gene TRBJ1-5; D perhaps matches TRBD1 (5 bases). The CDR3 totals 12 residues. Per the germline V gene, CDR1 is SEHNR and CDR2 is FQNEAQ (reference sequence). V was pared by 5 bases and J by 5 bases, with 7 bases between. CDR3 DNA sequence: TGTGCCAGCAGCCCGGGGGATCAGCCCCAGCATTTT. This translates into CASSPGDQPQHF.

The gene calls are TRBV24-1 and TRBJ1-1, with TRBD1 identical over 7 bases. The CDR3 is 12 amino acids. Trimming removed 2 bases from V and 10 bases from J; junction bases left unmatched: 3. Germline V gene data show CDR1 as KGHDR and CDR2 as SFDVKD. The DNA of the CDR3 is TGTGCCACCAGTGATTCGAGGGGGCCAGCTTTCTTT. Residues: CATSDSRGPAFF.

This clone was observed a handful of times. This chain joins TRBV28 and TRBJ2-1; unclear D gene. CDR1 MDHEN and CDR2 SYDVKM come from the germline V gene. The CDR3 has 14 amino acids. V dropped 5 bases and J dropped 7 bases, with 15 bases sitting between them. CDR3 in amino acids: CASSTPMRWNEQFF. The CDR3 DNA sequence: TGTGCCAGCAGTACCCCTATGCGGTGGAATGAGCAGTTCTTC.

The chain combines TRBV28 with TRBJ1-4; D gene unclear. Germline loops: CDR1 MDHEN, CDR2 SYDVKM. Trimming stripped 5 bases from V and 7 bases from J, with 11 bases between. CDR3 length: 13 amino acids. The CDR3 DNA is TGTGCCAGCAGTACTGGGCCCGCTGAAAAACTGTTTTTT. It specifies CASSTGPAEKLFF.

The chain has TRBV7-8 and TRBJ1-2, with 8 bases matching TRBD1. The CDR3 has 18 amino acids. The germline CDR1 and CDR2 sequences are SGHVS and FQNEAQ. V was pared by 5 bases and J by 1 base, with 15 bases of the junction left unmatched. The CDR3 sequence: CASSPQSVGTGINYGYTF. The CDR3 DNA follows: TGTGCCAGCAGCCCGCAAAGTGTCGGGACAGGCATTAACTATGGCTACACCTTC.

The rearrangement joins TRBV24-1 to TRBJ2-3; D is possibly TRBD2 (5 bases). Looked up from germline, CDR1 is KGHDR and CDR2 is SFDVKD. Trimming left V 4 bases short and J 3 bases short, with 13 bases between. The CDR3 length is 15 residues. CDR3 coding DNA: TGTGCCACCAGTGACCCCACCGGGAAAACAGATACGCAGTATTTT. The encoded protein is CATSDPTGKTDTQYF.

This clone was seen a handful of times. The rearrangement joins TRBV5-6 to TRBJ2-3, with 9 bases lining up with TRBD2. CDR1 is SGHDT, CDR2 YYEEEE, per germline. This CDR3 is 15 amino acids long. The V gene end was trimmed by 2 bases and the J gene end by 3 bases; junction bases not matched to a gene: 4. The CDR3 here is CASSFISGSTDTQYF. Written as DNA, the CDR3 is TGTGCCAGCAGCTTTATTAGCGGGAGTACAGATACGCAGTATTTT.

The CDR3 reads CASSQGKSGGQETQYF. The CDR3 nucleotides are TGTGCCAGCAGCCAAGGGAAGAGCGGTGGTCAAGAGACCCAGTACTTC. This rearrangement joins TRBV3-1 (or the pseudogene TRBV3-2) to TRBJ2-5; possibly TRBD2 for D (5 bases). Trimming took off 1 base at V and 2 bases at J, with 14 bases between the two ends. The CDR3 is made up of 16 amino acids. Germline CDR1 is LGHDT and CDR2 is YNNKEL (reference sequence).

The rearrangement uses TRBV2 and TRBJ2-7; 11 nucleotides align to TRBD1. V gave up 7 bases and J gave up 9 bases; unmatched junction bases: 8. CDR1 and CDR2 (germline): SNHLY, FYNNEI. The CDR3 has 13 residues. CDR3 protein: CASNRDRGTGQYF. CDR3 in DNA: TGTGCCAGCAACCGGGACAGGGGGACGGGGCAGTACTTC.

This clone was seen once. The V and J genes are TRBV4-2 and TRBJ1-2; D unclear. This CDR3 has 16 residues. Germline CDR1 is LGHNA and CDR2 is YNFKEQ. Trimming pared 0 bases from V and 9 bases from J, leaving 20 bases between. CDR3 sequence: CASSQDISPTMNRYTF. The CDR3 coding sequence is TGTGCCAGCAGCCAAGACATCAGTCCAACTATGAACCGCTACACCTTC.

This CDR3 is CASSLLAGAQETQYF. CDR3 in DNA: TGTGCCAGCAGCCTCCTAGCGGGCGCCCAAGAGACCCAGTACTTC. V gene TRBV7-6 combines with J gene TRBJ2-5, with 8 bases identical to TRBD2. From germline, CDR1 is SGHVS and CDR2 FNYEAQ. J was trimmed by 1 base and V by 5 bases; bases with no gene match: 6. The CDR3 runs to 15 residues.

Here the CDR3 DNA reads TGTGCCAGCGGAGGACAGGGTGCGTACTATGGCTACACCTTC. It encodes CASGGQGAYYGYTF. The chain has TRBV9 and TRBJ1-2, with 8 bases aligning to TRBD1. The germline V gene has CDR1 SGDLS and CDR2 YYNGEE. J gave up 3 bases and V 7 bases, and 8 bases lay outside the gene matches. This CDR3 is 14 amino acids long.

The rearrangement links TRBV24-1 to TRBJ2-7, with D tentatively TRBD1 (6 bases). This CDR3 is built from 15 residues. V dropped 4 bases and J dropped 2 bases, with 14 bases sitting between them. Germline CDR1 KGHDR, CDR2 SFDVKD. Here the CDR3 DNA reads TGTGCCACCAGTGACCCCCGACAGGCCCCCTACGAGCAGTACTTC. Translation gives CATSDPRQAPYEQYF.

The genes are TRBV6-5 and TRBJ2-7; TRBD1 is a possible D gene (6 bases). Germline V gene sequence: CDR1 MNHEY, CDR2 SVGAGI. Trimming stripped 0 bases from V and 3 bases from J, with 12 bases between. The CDR3 spans 15 residues. The chain's CDR3 is CASSYSGQRIYEQYF. For the CDR3, the DNA is TGTGCCAGCAGTTACTCCGGACAGAGAATCTACGAGCAGTACTTC.

The table lists this clone with a few counts. The gene calls are TRBV5-6 and TRBJ1-3, with 11 bases that match TRBD1. This CDR3 spans 14 amino acids. Trimming cost V 4 bases and J 8 bases; bases outside gene matches: 5. Per the germline V gene, CDR1 is SGHDT and CDR2 is YYEEEE. In nucleotides, the CDR3 is TGTGCCAGCAGCCGCTGGGGACAGGGGGACACCATATATTTT. Translated, it gives CASSRWGQGDTIYF.

The rearrangement links TRBV9 to TRBJ1-6, with D maybe TRBD1 (6 bases). Trimming took off 3 bases at V and 7 bases at J, with 14 bases between the two ends. The germline CDR1 and CDR2 sequences are SGDLS and YYNGEE. This CDR3 contains 15 residues. The CDR3: CASSEQGGVNSPLHF. CDR3 in DNA: TGTGCCAGCAGCGAACAGGGTGGGGTCAATTCACCCCTCCACTTT.

This chain uses TRBV7-9 with TRBJ1-5, with D possibly being TRBD1 (6 bases). This CDR3 contains 14 residues. The germline V and J ends were trimmed by 4 bases and 7 bases, with 14 bases remaining between them. Germline loops: CDR1 SEHNR, CDR2 FQNEAQ (reference sequence). The CDR3 protein is CASSSDSFLQPQHF. The CDR3 coding sequence is TGTGCCAGCAGCTCGGACAGTTTTCTGCAGCCCCAGCATTTT.

The rearrangement joins TRBV3-1 (or the pseudogene TRBV3-2) to TRBJ2-4; unclear D gene. The CDR3 loop spans 13 amino acids. Germline V gene lookup returns CDR1 LGHDT and CDR2 YNNKEL (reference sequence). Deletions cut 5 bases from V and 3 bases from J, with 8 bases between. The CDR3 DNA is TGTGCCAGCAGCGGAGACGGCAAAAACATTCAGTACTTC. It yields the protein CASSGDGKNIQYF.

The chain links TRBV18 to TRBJ1-1; 7 nucleotides match TRBD1. This CDR3 is 15 amino acids long. From germline, CDR1 is KGHSH and CDR2 LQKENI. Trimming took 6 bases from V and 1 from J; bases not matched to a gene: 8. Here the CDR3 DNA reads TGTGCCAGCTCCCTCGGGACAGTGGGGAACACTGAAGCTTTCTTT. Its protein product is CASSLGTVGNTEAFF.

The chain uses TRBV19 and TRBJ1-5, with D maybe TRBD1 (5 bases). CDR1 and CDR2 from the germline V gene are LNHDA and SQIVND (reference sequence). The length of the CDR3 is 14 residues. The V end was cut by 4 bases, the J end by 3 bases, with 10 bases between. In DNA form, the CDR3 reads TGTGCCAGTAGTAGGCAGGGTGACAATCAGCCCCAGCATTTT. Its protein is CASSRQGDNQPQHF.

The chain employs TRBV6-1 and TRBJ1-4; 7 bases match TRBD1. The V gene end was trimmed by 1 base and the J gene end by 8 bases; junction bases not matched to a gene: 1. CDR3 size: 13 residues. Looked up from germline, CDR1 is MNHNS and CDR2 is SASEGT. DNA for the CDR3: TGTGCCAGCAGTGAAGACAGGGGAGAAAAACTGTTTTTT. Its protein is CASSEDRGEKLFF.

The chain joins TRBV6-5 to TRBJ1-5, with 7 bases that match TRBD1. There are 15 residues in the CDR3. Per the germline V gene, CDR1 is MNHEY and CDR2 is SVGAGI. The ends lost 7 bases at V and 3 bases at J; junction bases unmatched: 9. The DNA of the CDR3 is TGTGCCAGCACCTCCGGACAGGTACACAATCAGCCCCAGCATTTT. Amino acid sequence: CASTSGQVHNQPQHF.

The chain links TRBV7-9 to TRBJ1-5; D might be TRBD1 (6 bases). Germline values: CDR1 SEHNR, CDR2 FQNEAQ (reference sequence). Trimming removed 6 bases from V and 3 bases from J, with 15 bases in between. The CDR3 loop spans 15 amino acids. The CDR3 coding sequence is TGTGCCAGCAGTCTTGGACAGTCGAACAATCAGCCCCAGCATTTT. Translated: CASSLGQSNNQPQHF.

The chain joins TRBV7-3 to TRBJ1-1, with 7 bases aligning to TRBD1. The CDR3 spans 13 residues. Germline lookup yields CDR1 SGHTA and CDR2 FQGTGA. The V and J ends lost 4 bases and 3 bases, in that order; junction bases with no gene match: 2. CDR3 sequence: CASSSGGYTEAFF. The CDR3 DNA is TGTGCCAGCAGCTCAGGGGGTTACACTGAAGCTTTCTTT.

Note on this clone: This may be a read error, as it is one base from a much larger clone. J is TRBJ1-3 and V is TRBV3-1 (or the pseudogene TRBV3-2); D not certain. Germline lookup yields CDR1 LGHDT and CDR2 YNNKEL (reference sequence). V shed 4 bases and J shed 0 bases, with 4 bases lying between them. This CDR3 contains 13 residues. The CDR3 protein is CASSRSSGNTIYF. The CDR3, as DNA: TGTGCCAGCAGCCGTAGCTCTGGAAACACCATATATTTT.

The CDR3 DNA reads TGTGCCAGCAGCTCCCAGGGGTCTAACTATGGCTACACCTTC. This translates into CASSSQGSNYGYTF. The V and J genes are TRBV11-2 and TRBJ1-2; a possible D gene is TRBD1 (6 bases). Germline CDR1 and CDR2: SGHAT and FQNNGV. The V end lost 4 bases, the J end lost 0 bases, and 9 bases lay between the germline ends. This CDR3 is built from 14 residues.

The chain uses TRBV5-1 and TRBJ2-2; 11 nucleotides align to TRBD2. Germline V CDR1 and CDR2: SGHRS, YFSETQ. V shed 4 bases, J shed 5 bases, and the junction held 10 bases outside the gene matches. This CDR3 is built from 17 residues. The CDR3 nucleotides read TGCGCCAGCAGCCGGATGTCTTTAGCGGGAGGGACCGGGGAGCTGTTTTTT. Translation: CASSRMSLAGGTGELFF.